The 6 T cell receptor beta chains listed next were all sequenced from one sample in a study of a mutant IDH1 vaccine in newly diagnosed glioma. The protocol was immunoSEQ multiplex PCR, while the TCRdb copy is restricted to in-frame clones and leaves out a portion. The sample has just under 70,000 clones, almost 85% seen once. Documented time point: week 35, safety follow-up. Vaccinated patients received 300 ug of mutant IDH1 20-mer peptide per dose, with topical imiquimod. These receptors have no identified antigens. The source was PBMCs, collected from a glioma patient whose treatment included an IDH1 peptide vaccine. These receptors were collected from a man younger than 35 with glioma.

The rearrangement links TRBV6-5 to TRBJ2-1; D is uncertain. The CDR3 contains 12 residues. The V end lost 4 bases, the J end lost 8 bases, and 9 bases lay between the germline ends. Germline loops: CDR1 MNHEY, CDR2 SVGAGI. The CDR3 bases are TGTGCCAGCAGTTCCCCCCGGGATGAGCAGTTCTTC. As protein: CASSSPRDEQFF.

This clone was found a few times. The rearrangement joins TRBV6-5 to TRBJ1-1; TRBD1 matches 7 bases. This CDR3 comprises 13 residues. CDR1 and CDR2 (germline): MNHEY, SVGAGI. V dropped 7 bases and J dropped 1; count of bases not matched to a gene: 3. CDR3 sequence: CASTGTANTEAFF. Written as DNA, the CDR3 is TGTGCCAGCACCGGGACAGCGAACACTGAAGCTTTCTTT.

The chain employs TRBV5-5 and TRBJ1-4; no reliable D call. CDR1 is SGHKS and CDR2 is YYEKEE in the germline V gene (reference sequence). The CDR3 spans 11 residues. V dropped 2 bases and J dropped 5 bases, with 1 base sitting between them. CDR3: CASSLNEKLFF. The CDR3 DNA reads TGTGCCAGCAGCTTAAATGAAAAACTGTTTTTT.

This clone was picked up a small number of times. The gene calls are TRBV7-8 and TRBJ1-5; D possibly corresponds to TRBD1 (5 bases). The CDR3 runs 16 residues. V was shortened by 1 base and J by 5 bases, with 15 bases between the two germline ends. Germline values: CDR1 SGHVS, CDR2 FQNEAQ. The CDR3 loop reads CASSLVGGVRDQPQHF. The CDR3 DNA is TGTGCCAGCAGCTTAGTCGGGGGAGTGAGGGATCAGCCCCAGCATTTT.

The chain carries TRBV10-3 and TRBJ2-7, with 7 bases fitting TRBD1. Germline CDR1 and CDR2: ENHRY and SYGVKD. V trimming: 3 bases; J trimming: 3 bases; junction bases outside the gene matches: 8. This CDR3 has 15 residues. CDR3 sequence (DNA): TGTGCCATCAGTGATGGGACAGAAATCTTCTACGAGCAGTACTTC. Translation: CAISDGTEIFYEQYF.

The rearrangement joins TRBV5-1 to TRBJ1-2; 7 bases match TRBD1. Trimming took 4 bases from V and 5 from J; bases not matched to a gene: 8. The CDR3 has 14 amino acids. CDR1 is SGHRS and CDR2 is YFSETQ in the germline V gene. CDR3 nucleotides: TGCGCCAGCAGCCCTACCGGGACAGATTATGGCTACACCTTC. Protein: CASSPTGTDYGYTF.